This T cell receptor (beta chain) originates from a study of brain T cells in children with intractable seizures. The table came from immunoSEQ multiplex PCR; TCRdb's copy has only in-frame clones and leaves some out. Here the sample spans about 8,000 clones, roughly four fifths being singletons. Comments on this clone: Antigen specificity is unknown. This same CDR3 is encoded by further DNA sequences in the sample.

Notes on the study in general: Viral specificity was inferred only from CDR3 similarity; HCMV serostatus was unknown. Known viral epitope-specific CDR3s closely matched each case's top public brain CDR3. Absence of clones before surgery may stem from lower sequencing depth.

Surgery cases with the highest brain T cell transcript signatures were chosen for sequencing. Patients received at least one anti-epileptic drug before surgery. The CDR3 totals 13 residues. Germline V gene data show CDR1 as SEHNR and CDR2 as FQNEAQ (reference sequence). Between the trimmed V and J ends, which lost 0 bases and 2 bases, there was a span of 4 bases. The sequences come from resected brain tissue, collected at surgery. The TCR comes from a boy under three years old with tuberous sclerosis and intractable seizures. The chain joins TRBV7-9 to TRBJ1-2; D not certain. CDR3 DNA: TGTGCCAGCAGCTTAGCGGGCAACTATGGCTACACCTTC. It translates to CASSLAGNYGYTF.